These 25 T cell receptor beta chains came from one sample sequenced in a study of siplizumab effects on memory and regulatory T cells. Sequencing was performed with immunoSEQ multiplex PCR; in TCRdb, only in-frame clones are kept and a portion is missing. The sample includes approximately 100,000 clones, 94% of them seen just once. The sequencing sample was made of Tregs sorted from blood. All receptors derive from a human donor in good health.

This CDR3 is CASSRGHGETQYF. The CDR3 DNA reads TGTGCCAGCTCTCGGGGGCACGGAGAGACCCAGTACTTC. The chain uses TRBV5-4 and TRBJ2-5; perhaps D is TRBD1 or TRBD2 (6 bases each). CDR1 is SGHNT and CDR2 is YYREEE in the germline V gene (reference sequence). This CDR3 contains 13 residues. Trimming cost V 7 bases and J 4 bases, with 14 bases left between them.

This chain uses TRBV30 with TRBJ1-3; D uncertain. V dropped 3 bases and J dropped 5 bases, with 14 bases sitting between them. Germline CDR1 is GTSNPN and CDR2 is SVGIG (reference sequence). This CDR3 is 14 amino acids long. The CDR3 spells CAWRRLTERNTIYF. In nucleotides, the CDR3 is TGTGCCTGGAGGCGGTTAACAGAGAGAAACACCATATATTTT.

The chain is built from TRBV6-6 and TRBJ2-7; the D is unclear. With 6 bases removed from V and 12 bases from J, the gap between germline ends came to 12 bases. This CDR3 contains 10 residues. In germline, CDR1 is MNHNY, CDR2 SVGAGI (reference sequence). The CDR3 protein is CASRLLGAYF. The CDR3 DNA follows: TGTGCCAGCAGACTCCTAGGAGCGTACTTC.

CDR3 sequence: CATSRTGTAYNEQFF. DNA for the CDR3: TGTGCCACCAGCAGGACCGGGACAGCTTACAATGAGCAGTTCTTC. This chain links TRBV15 with TRBJ2-1; 7 positions agree with TRBD1. Per germline, CDR1 LNHNV and CDR2 YYDKDF (reference sequence). V was clipped by 3 bases and J by 4 bases; unmatched bases: 6. The CDR3 runs 15 residues.

Comment on this clone: Other DNA sequences in this sample translate to the same CDR3. The CDR3 loop reads CASSLKETQYF. The CDR3 DNA reads TGTGCCAGCAGCTTAAAAGAGACCCAGTACTTC. V and J are TRBV7-9 and TRBJ2-5, with D hard to call. V was pared by 2 bases and J by 3 bases, with 1 base between. This CDR3 comprises 11 residues. Per the germline V gene, CDR1 is SEHNR and CDR2 is FQNEAQ (reference sequence).

The rearrangement uses TRBV28 and TRBJ1-2; D uncertain. CDR3 size: 16 residues. CDR1 MDHEN and CDR2 SYDVKM come from the germline V gene. Between the trimmed V and J ends, which lost 6 bases and 0 bases, there was a span of 17 bases. The CDR3 sequence is CASSVDEEVSNYGYTF. The CDR3 DNA sequence: TGTGCCAGCAGCGTGGATGAGGAGGTTTCTAACTATGGCTACACCTTC.

The genes are TRBV29-1 and TRBJ2-7; no definite D call. V was trimmed by 4 bases and J by 6 bases, leaving 10 bases between them. The germline gives CDR1 SQVTM, CDR2 ANQGSEA. The CDR3 is 11 amino acids. The CDR3 is CSVGRSREQYF. CDR3 nucleotides: TGCAGCGTTGGGCGGAGCCGCGAGCAGTACTTC.

The J gene is TRBJ2-3, the V gene TRBV6-5, with 10 bases matching TRBD1. CDR3 length: 14 amino acids. The V gene end was trimmed by 7 bases and the J gene end by 6 bases; junction bases not matched to a gene: 7. Germline-derived CDR1 and CDR2 are MNHEY and SVGAGI. Written as DNA, the CDR3 is TGTGCCAGCAATCGGGACAGGGGCTCTGATACGCAGTATTTT. Its translation: CASNRDRGSDTQYF.

The rearrangement joins TRBV5-6 to TRBJ1-1; TRBD1 matches 9 bases. Germline lookup yields CDR1 SGHDT and CDR2 YYEEEE. V trimming: 4 bases; J trimming: 10 bases; junction bases outside the gene matches: 14. This CDR3 is built from 15 residues. As DNA, the CDR3 is TGTGCCAGCAGCGGATGGGACAGGGTGCGCCGGGGAGCTTTCTTT. It encodes CASSGWDRVRRGAFF.

The rearrangement uses TRBV18 and TRBJ2-7, with TRBD2 matching over 11 bases. CDR1 is KGHSH and CDR2 is LQKENI in the germline V gene. V dropped 3 bases and J dropped 7; count of bases not matched to a gene: 11. This CDR3 contains 16 residues. In DNA, the CDR3 is TGTGCCAGCTCACCTTTCGAACTAGCGGGAGTCGGGGAGCAGTACTTC. Translated, it gives CASSPFELAGVGEQYF.

V usage is TRBV30 and J usage is TRBJ1-1; 7 nucleotides line up with TRBD1. The germline gives CDR1 GTSNPN, CDR2 SVGIG (reference sequence). The trim removed 3 bases at V and 4 bases at J, leaving 5 bases unmatched. This CDR3 comprises 13 residues. As DNA, the CDR3 is TGTGCCTGGAGAGCGGACAGGCGCACTGAAGCTTTCTTT. The encoded protein is CAWRADRRTEAFF.

The CDR3 nucleotides read TGTGCCAGTAGTAAAACTCCCAGGGGGTTGGTAGATACGCAGTATTTT. Protein product: CASSKTPRGLVDTQYF. The chain employs TRBV19 and TRBJ2-3; 7 nucleotides line up with TRBD1. Germline V gene data show CDR1 as LNHDA and CDR2 as SQIVND (reference sequence). J lost 5 bases, V lost 4 bases, and 12 bases had no gene match. The CDR3 covers 16 residues.

The count of this clone is one. The gene calls are TRBV5-1 and TRBJ2-1; the match to TRBD1 covers 8 bases. Germline V gene lookup returns CDR1 SGHRS and CDR2 YFSETQ. The trim removed 4 bases at V and 9 bases at J, leaving 15 bases unmatched. The CDR3 runs 16 residues. CDR3 nucleotides: TGCGCCAGCAGCCCGGTTATCGGGACAGGATTTGGTGAGCAGTTCTTC. As protein: CASSPVIGTGFGEQFF. Based on the CDR3 plus reference TRBV5-1 and TRBJ2-1, the full variable domain is KAGVTQTPRYLIKTRGQQVTLSCSPISGHRSVSWYQQTPGQGLQFLFEYFSETQRNKGNFPGRFSGRQFSNSRSEMNVSTLELGDSALYLCASSPVIGTGFGEQFFGPGTRLTVL.

The chain links TRBV4-1 to TRBJ1-2; D gene ambiguous. CDR1 is MGHRA, CDR2 YSYEKL, per germline. This CDR3 is 15 amino acids long. With 4 bases removed from V and 8 bases from J, the gap between germline ends came to 20 bases. The CDR3 is CASSLGVQPLLGYTF. As DNA, the CDR3 is TGCGCCAGCAGCCTCGGGGTTCAACCTCTATTGGGCTACACCTTC.

This clone appeared once. The rearrangement uses TRBV29-1 and TRBJ2-7; TRBD1 or TRBD2 may be the D gene (5 bases each). This CDR3 region has 11 residues. Germline V gene data show CDR1 as SQVTM and CDR2 as ANQGSEA. V was trimmed by 3 bases and J by 5 bases, leaving 8 bases between them. The CDR3 region is CSVEQGDEQYF. The CDR3 DNA is TGCAGCGTTGAGCAGGGAGACGAGCAGTACTTC.

The chain joins TRBV11-2 to TRBJ2-2; D is perhaps TRBD1 or TRBD2 (6 bases each). This CDR3 is built from 18 residues. V was shortened by 1 base and J by 1 base, with 16 bases between the two germline ends. The V gene's germline CDR1 is SGHAT and CDR2 FQNNGV. DNA of the CDR3: TGTGCCAGCAGCTTAGCCCCCCTAAGGGGGGAGAACACCGGGGAGCTGTTTTTT. Its protein is CASSLAPLRGENTGELFF.

The chain combines TRBV2 with TRBJ2-2, with 12 bases matching TRBD2. Germline-derived CDR1 and CDR2 are SNHLY and FYNNEI. There are 15 residues in the CDR3. J was trimmed by 6 bases and V by 6 bases; bases with no gene match: 5. CDR3 residues: CASRPLAGGPGELFF. The CDR3 nucleotides read TGTGCCAGCAGACCCCTAGCGGGAGGGCCCGGGGAGCTGTTTTTT. Full variable domain (rest looked up from reference TRBV2 and TRBJ2-2): EPEVTQTPSHQVTQMGQEVILRCVPISNHLYFYWYRQILGQKVEFLVSFYNNEISEKSEIFDDQFSVERPDGSNFTLKIRSTKLEDSAMYFCASRPLAGGPGELFFGEGSRLTVL.

The chain couples TRBV7-6 to TRBJ2-7; 11 bases align to TRBD1. The V gene end was trimmed by 1 base and the J gene end by 5 bases; junction bases not matched to a gene: 7. Germline assignment: CDR1 SGHVS and CDR2 FNYEAQ. The CDR3 has 16 residues. As DNA, the CDR3 is TGTGCCAGCAGCTTAGAGAGTTGGACAGGGGGCGACGAGCAGTACTTC. Its protein product is CASSLESWTGGDEQYF. The variable domain in full, completed from reference TRBV7-6 and TRBJ2-7, reads GAGVSQSPRYKVTKRGQDVALRCDPISGHVSLYWYRQALGQGPEFLTYFNYEAQQDKSGLPNDRFSAERPEGSISTLTIQRTEQRDSAMYRCASSLESWTGGDEQYFGPGTRLTVT.

The chain is built from TRBV27 and TRBJ2-3; D remains unclear. CDR1 is MNHEY and CDR2 is SMNVEV in the germline V gene (reference sequence). The CDR3 consists of 16 residues. The V end lost 7 bases, the J end lost 0 bases, and 17 bases lay between the germline ends. The DNA for the CDR3 is TGTGCCAGCAACCCCCTGGTTTCCACTAGCACAGATACGCAGTATTTT. This sequence encodes CASNPLVSTSTDTQYF.

This rearrangement joins TRBV19 to TRBJ1-1; 7 bases are a match to TRBD1. This CDR3 has 14 residues. From germline, CDR1 is LNHDA and CDR2 SQIVND (reference sequence). The V and J ends lost 7 bases and 9 bases, in that order; junction bases with no gene match: 14. CDR3: CASIREGAVPKAFF. For the CDR3, the DNA is TGTGCCAGTATTAGGGAGGGGGCAGTCCCGAAAGCTTTCTTT.

The V gene is TRBV2, the J gene TRBJ1-6; D gene ambiguous. This CDR3 is built from 16 residues. Germline CDR1 SNHLY, CDR2 FYNNEI. Trimming left V 6 bases short and J 3 bases short, with 15 bases between. CDR3 sequence (DNA): TGTGCCAGCAGGATGGTCGGACGCCACTATAATTCACCCCTCCACTTT. As protein: CASRMVGRHYNSPLHF.

This clone appeared a few times. The chain carries TRBV27 and TRBJ2-2; D might be TRBD1 or TRBD2, each matching 5 bases. From germline, CDR1 is MNHEY and CDR2 SMNVEV (reference sequence). CDR3 length: 14 residues. Trimming stripped 3 bases from V and 5 bases from J, with 10 bases between. The DNA of the CDR3 is TGTGCCAGCAGTTTCCCGGGACGGACCGGGGAGCTGTTTTTT. This gives the protein CASSFPGRTGELFF.

The gene calls are TRBV19 and TRBJ2-2; D is unclear. Germline V gives CDR1 LNHDA, CDR2 SQIVND (reference sequence). The CDR3 contains 12 residues. The V end lost 2 bases, the J end lost 6 bases, and 4 bases lay between the germline ends. CDR3 DNA: TGTGCCAGTAGTATACCATCCGGGGAGCTGTTTTTT. As protein: CASSIPSGELFF.

This rearrangement joins TRBV19 to TRBJ2-1, with TRBD2 as a possible D gene (5 bases). The length of the CDR3 is 17 residues. V lost 3 bases to trimming and J lost 9 bases, with 24 bases between them. The germline CDR1 and CDR2 sequences are LNHDA and SQIVND (reference sequence). In nucleotides, the CDR3 is TGTGCCAGTAGTATTCGTAGGGCGGGCCTCACTACCGTTGAGCAGTTCTTC. It is translated as CASSIRRAGLTTVEQFF.

This chain uses TRBV28 with TRBJ1-5; 7 nucleotides match TRBD1. CDR1 and CDR2 (germline): MDHEN, SYDVKM. The CDR3 totals 14 residues. The V segment lost 6 bases and the J segment 3 bases; nucleotides outside the gene matches: 5. The CDR3 region is CASRTTGPNQPQHF. The CDR3 DNA reads TGTGCCAGCAGAACGACAGGGCCCAATCAGCCCCAGCATTTT.